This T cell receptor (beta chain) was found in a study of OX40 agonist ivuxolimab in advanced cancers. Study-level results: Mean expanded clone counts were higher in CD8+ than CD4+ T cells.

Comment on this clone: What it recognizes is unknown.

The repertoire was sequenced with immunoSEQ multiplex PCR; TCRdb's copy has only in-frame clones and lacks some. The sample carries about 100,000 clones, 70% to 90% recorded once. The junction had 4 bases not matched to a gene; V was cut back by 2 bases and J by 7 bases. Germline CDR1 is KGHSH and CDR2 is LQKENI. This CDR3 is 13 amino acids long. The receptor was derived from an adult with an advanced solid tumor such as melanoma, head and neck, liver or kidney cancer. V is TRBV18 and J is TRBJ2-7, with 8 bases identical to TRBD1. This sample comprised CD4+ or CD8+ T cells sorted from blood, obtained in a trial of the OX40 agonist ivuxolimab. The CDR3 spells CASSPDRGGEQYF. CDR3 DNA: TGTGCCAGCTCACCAGACAGGGGCGGAGAGCAGTACTTC. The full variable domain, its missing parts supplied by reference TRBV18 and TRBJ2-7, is NAGVMQNPRHLVRRRGQEARLRCSPMKGHSHVYWYRQLPEEGLKFMVYLQKENIIDESGMPKERFSAEFPKEGPSILRIQQVVRGDSAAYFCASSPDRGGEQYFGPGTRLTVT.